This T cell receptor (beta chain) was identified in a study of patients and donors after allogeneic stem cell transplantation (TCRdb year 2020). Concerning this clonotype itself: The specificity of this receptor is unknown. No base quality information exists; no much larger clone differs at one position.

V loses 5 bases of germline sequence and J loses 5 bases, and the interval between the two ends is 10 bases. Via the germline V gene (reference sequence), CDR1 is MNHEY and CDR2 SMNVEV. The CDR3 runs 12 amino acids, cysteine and phenylalanine included. Left in the record is the CDR3 DNA by itself, 36 bases read in frame from the first base. Libraries were prepared through RT-PCR. Sequencing instrument: NextSeq 550. TCRdb reprocessed the public reads (quality trimming at Q25 with fastp, clone calling with MiXCR) and kept in-frame beta chains. For every CDR3 protein sequence, its rows merge into one entry that carries the most common genes and DNA. Recorded for this sample are about 200,000 distinct CDR3 sequences; less than 45% of them occurred a single time. The ten largest clones capture about 33% of the sample.

The chain was built from TRBV27 and TRBJ2-7; 5 matching bases give a weak D call of TRBD2. The clonotype originates from a human donor who was either an allogeneic HSCT recipient or a stem cell or donor lymphocyte infusion donor (not recorded which). It is not recorded whose cells these are; they may come from a transplant donor. The sample taken for sequencing was blood, either unsorted or a sorted T cell fraction (not recorded which). The sequenced DNA is TGTGCCAGCAGTAACCCGAGGGACGAGCAGTACTTC. It specifies CASSNPRDEQYF.